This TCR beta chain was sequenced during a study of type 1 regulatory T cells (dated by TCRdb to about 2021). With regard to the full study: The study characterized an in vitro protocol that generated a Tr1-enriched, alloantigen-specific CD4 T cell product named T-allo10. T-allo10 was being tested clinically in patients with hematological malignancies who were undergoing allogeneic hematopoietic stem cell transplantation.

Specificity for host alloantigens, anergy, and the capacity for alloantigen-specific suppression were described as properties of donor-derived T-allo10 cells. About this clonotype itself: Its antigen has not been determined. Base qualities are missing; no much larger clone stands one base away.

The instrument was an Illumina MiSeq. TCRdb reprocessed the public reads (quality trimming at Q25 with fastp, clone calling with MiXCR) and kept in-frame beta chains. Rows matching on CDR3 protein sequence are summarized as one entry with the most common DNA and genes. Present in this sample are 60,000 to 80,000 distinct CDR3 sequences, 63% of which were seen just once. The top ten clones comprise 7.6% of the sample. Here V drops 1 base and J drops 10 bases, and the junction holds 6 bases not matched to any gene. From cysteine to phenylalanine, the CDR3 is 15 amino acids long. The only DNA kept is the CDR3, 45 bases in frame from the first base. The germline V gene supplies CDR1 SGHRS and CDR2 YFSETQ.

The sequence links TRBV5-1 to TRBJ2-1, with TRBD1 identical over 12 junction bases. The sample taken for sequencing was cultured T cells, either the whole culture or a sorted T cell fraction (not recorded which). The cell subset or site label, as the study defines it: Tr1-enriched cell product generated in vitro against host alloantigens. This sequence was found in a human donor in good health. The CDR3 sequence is CASSLLGQGAFEQFF. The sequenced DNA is TGCGCCAGCAGCTTGCTGGGACAGGGGGCATTCGAGCAGTTCTTC.